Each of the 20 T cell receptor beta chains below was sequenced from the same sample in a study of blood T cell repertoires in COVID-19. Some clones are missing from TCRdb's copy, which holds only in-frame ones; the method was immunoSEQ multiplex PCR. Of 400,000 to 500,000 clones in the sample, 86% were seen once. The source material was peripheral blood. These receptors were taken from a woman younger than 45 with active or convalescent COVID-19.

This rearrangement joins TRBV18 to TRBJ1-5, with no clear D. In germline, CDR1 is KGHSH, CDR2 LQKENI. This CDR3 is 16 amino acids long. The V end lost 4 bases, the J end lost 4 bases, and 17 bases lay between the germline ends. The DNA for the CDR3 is TGTGCCAGCTCACTTGCCGGTCCGAGTAATAATCAGCCCCAGCATTTT. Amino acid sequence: CASSLAGPSNNQPQHF. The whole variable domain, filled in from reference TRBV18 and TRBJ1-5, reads NAGVMQNPRHLVRRRGQEARLRCSPMKGHSHVYWYRQLPEEGLKFMVYLQKENIIDESGMPKERFSAEFPKEGPSILRIQQVVRGDSAAYFCASSLAGPSNNQPQHFGDGTRLSIL.

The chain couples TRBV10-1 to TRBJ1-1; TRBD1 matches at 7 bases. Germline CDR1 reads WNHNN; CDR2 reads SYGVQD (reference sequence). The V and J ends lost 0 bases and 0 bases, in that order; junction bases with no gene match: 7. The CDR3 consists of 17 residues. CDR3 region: CASSESRTGNLNTEAFF. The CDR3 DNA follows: TGCGCCAGCAGTGAGTCGAGGACAGGTAACCTGAACACTGAAGCTTTCTTT.

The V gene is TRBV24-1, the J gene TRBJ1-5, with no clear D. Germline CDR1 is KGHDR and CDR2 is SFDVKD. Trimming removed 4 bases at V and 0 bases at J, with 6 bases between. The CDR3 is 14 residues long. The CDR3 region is CATSDRYSNQPQHF. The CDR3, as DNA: TGTGCCACCAGTGACAGGTATAGCAATCAGCCCCAGCATTTT.

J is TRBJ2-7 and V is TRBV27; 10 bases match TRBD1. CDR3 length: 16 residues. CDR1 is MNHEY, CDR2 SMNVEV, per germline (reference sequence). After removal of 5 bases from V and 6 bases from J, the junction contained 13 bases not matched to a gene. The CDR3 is CASSDLPGQGTVEQYF. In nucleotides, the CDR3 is TGTGCCAGCAGTGATCTCCCGGGACAGGGGACCGTCGAGCAGTACTTC.

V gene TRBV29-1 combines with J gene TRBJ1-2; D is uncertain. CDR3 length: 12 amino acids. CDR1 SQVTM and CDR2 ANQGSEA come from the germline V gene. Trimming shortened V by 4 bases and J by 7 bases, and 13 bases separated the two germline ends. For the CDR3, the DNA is TGCAGCGTTGGCGAGGGTTCGGGTGGCTACACCTTC. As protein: CSVGEGSGGYTF.

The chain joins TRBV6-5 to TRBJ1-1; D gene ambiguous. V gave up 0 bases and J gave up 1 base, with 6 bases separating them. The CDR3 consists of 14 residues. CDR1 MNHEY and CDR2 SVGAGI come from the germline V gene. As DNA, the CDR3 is TGTGCCAGCAGTTACTCTCCGGGGAACACTGAAGCTTTCTTT. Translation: CASSYSPGNTEAFF.

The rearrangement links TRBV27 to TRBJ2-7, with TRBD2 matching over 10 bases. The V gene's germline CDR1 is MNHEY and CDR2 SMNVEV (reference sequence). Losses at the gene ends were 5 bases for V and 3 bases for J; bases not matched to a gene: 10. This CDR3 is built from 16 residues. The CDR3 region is CASSPSGTSEYYEQYF. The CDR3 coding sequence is TGTGCCAGCAGTCCCTCAGGGACTAGCGAATACTACGAGCAGTACTTC.

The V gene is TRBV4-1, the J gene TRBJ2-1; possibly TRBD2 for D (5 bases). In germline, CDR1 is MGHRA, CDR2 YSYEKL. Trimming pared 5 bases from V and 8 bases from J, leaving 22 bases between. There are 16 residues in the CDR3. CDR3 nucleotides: TGCGCCAGCAGCTCGGGCGGACTCCTCCCCCTCCATGAGCAGTTCTTC. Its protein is CASSSGGLLPLHEQFF.

In nucleotides, the CDR3 is TGTGCCTCGTCTCGAGGGTCGGGCGGCCCCGGGGAGCTGTTTTTT. It codes for CASSRGSGGPGELFF. The chain uses TRBV28 and TRBJ2-2, with a weak D call TRBD2 (5 bases). The CDR3 runs 15 residues. Trimming pared 11 bases from V and 6 bases from J, leaving 22 bases between. Germline loops: CDR1 MDHEN, CDR2 SYDVKM.

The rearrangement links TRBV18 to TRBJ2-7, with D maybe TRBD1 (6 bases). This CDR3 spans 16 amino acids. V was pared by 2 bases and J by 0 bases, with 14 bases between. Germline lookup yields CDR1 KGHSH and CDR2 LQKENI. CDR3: CASSPRIPGVSYEQYF. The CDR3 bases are TGTGCCAGCTCACCAAGAATCCCAGGGGTCTCCTACGAGCAGTACTTC.

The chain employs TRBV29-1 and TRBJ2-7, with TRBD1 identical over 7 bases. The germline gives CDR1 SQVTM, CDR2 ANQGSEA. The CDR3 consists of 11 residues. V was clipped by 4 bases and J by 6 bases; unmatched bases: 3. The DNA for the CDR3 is TGCAGCGTTGGGGACAGCTTCGAGCAGTACTTC. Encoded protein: CSVGDSFEQYF.

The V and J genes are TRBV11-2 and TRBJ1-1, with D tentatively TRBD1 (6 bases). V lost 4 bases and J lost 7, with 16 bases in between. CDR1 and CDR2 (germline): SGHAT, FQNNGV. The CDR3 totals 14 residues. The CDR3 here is CASSSQGPTLEAFF. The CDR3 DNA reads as TGTGCCAGCAGCTCACAGGGCCCAACGCTTGAAGCTTTCTTT.

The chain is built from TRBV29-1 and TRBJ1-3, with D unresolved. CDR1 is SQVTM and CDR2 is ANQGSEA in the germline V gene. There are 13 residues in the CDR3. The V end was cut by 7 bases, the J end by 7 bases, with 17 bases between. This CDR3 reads CSARQSGGNTIYF. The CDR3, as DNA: TGCAGCGCCCGACAATCTGGCGGGAACACCATATATTTT.

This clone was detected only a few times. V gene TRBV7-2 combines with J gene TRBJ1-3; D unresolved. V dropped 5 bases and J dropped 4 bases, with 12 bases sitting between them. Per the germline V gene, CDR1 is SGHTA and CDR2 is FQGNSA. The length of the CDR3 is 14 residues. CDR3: CASSLRLRGNTIYF. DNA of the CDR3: TGTGCCAGCAGCCTCAGGCTCCGGGGAAACACCATATATTTT.

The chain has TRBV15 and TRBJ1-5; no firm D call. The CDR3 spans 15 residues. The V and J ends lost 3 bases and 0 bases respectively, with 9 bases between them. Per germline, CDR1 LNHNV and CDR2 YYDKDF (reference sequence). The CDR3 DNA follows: TGTGCCACCAGCAGCCGGGAGGTTAGCAATCAGCCCCAGCATTTT. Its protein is CATSSREVSNQPQHF. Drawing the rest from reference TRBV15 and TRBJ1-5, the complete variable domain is DAMVIQNPRYQVTQFGKPVTLSCSQTLNHNVMYWYQQKSSQAPKLLFHYYDKDFNNEADTPDNFQSRRPNTSFCFLDIRSPGLGDTAMYLCATSSREVSNQPQHFGDGTRLSIL.

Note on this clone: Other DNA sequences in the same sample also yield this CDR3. DNA of the CDR3: TGTGCCAGCAGCCAAGTAGGCGGGCACTATGGCTACACCTTC. It translates to CASSQVGGHYGYTF. V gene TRBV3-1 (or the pseudogene TRBV3-2) combines with J gene TRBJ1-2; no reliable D call. The V and J ends lost 1 base and 3 bases respectively, with 9 bases between them. The CDR3 is made up of 14 amino acids. Germline V CDR1 and CDR2: LGHDT, YNNKEL (reference sequence).

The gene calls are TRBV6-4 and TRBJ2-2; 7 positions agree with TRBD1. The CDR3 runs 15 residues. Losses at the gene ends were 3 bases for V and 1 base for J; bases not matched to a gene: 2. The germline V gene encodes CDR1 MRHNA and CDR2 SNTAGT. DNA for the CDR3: TGTGCCAGCAGTGAGCAGGGGGAGAACACCGGGGAGCTGTTTTTT. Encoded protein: CASSEQGENTGELFF.

CDR3 loop: CAISETDTSNYGYTF. For the CDR3, the DNA is TGTGCCATCAGTGAGACGGACACTTCTAACTATGGCTACACCTTC. The V gene is TRBV10-3, the J gene TRBJ1-2; a possible D gene is TRBD1 (5 bases). There are 15 residues in the CDR3. CDR1 is ENHRY and CDR2 is SYGVKD in the germline V gene. Trimming took 2 bases from V and 0 from J, leaving 10 bases between them.

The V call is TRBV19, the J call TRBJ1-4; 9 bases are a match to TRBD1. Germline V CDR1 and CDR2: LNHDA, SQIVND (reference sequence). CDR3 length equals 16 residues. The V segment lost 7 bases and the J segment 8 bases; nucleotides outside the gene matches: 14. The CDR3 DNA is TGTGCCAGTATACCCACGCTAGGACAGGGGCGCGAAAAACTGTTTTTT. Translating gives CASIPTLGQGREKLFF. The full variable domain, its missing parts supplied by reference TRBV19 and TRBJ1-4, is DGGITQSPKYLFRKEGQNVTLSCEQNLNHDAMYWYRQDPGQGLRLIYYSQIVNDFQKGDIAEGYSVSREKKESFPLTVTSAQKNPTAFYLCASIPTLGQGREKLFFGSGTQLSVL.

The CDR3 protein is CASSVVGQGYQPQHF. The CDR3 DNA is TGTGCCAGCAGCGTTGTGGGACAGGGGTATCAGCCCCAGCATTTT. The rearrangement links TRBV7-9 to TRBJ1-5; 10 bases are shared with TRBD1. The CDR3 sequence is 15 residues long. Germline V gene lookup returns CDR1 SEHNR and CDR2 FQNEAQ (reference sequence). With 5 bases clipped from V and 5 bases from J, the junction kept 6 bases outside the gene matches. The full variable domain, completed using reference TRBV7-9 and TRBJ1-5, is DTGVSQNPRHKITKRGQNVTFRCDPISEHNRLYWYRQTLGQGPEFLTYFQNEAQLEKSRLLSDRFSAERPKGSFSTLEIQRTEQGDSAMYLCASSVVGQGYQPQHFGDGTRLSIL.